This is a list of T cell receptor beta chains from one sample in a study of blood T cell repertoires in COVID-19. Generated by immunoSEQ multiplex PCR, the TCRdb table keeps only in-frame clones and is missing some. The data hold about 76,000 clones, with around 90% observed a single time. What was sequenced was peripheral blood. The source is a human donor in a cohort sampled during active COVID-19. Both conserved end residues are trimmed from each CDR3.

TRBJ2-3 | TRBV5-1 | ASSFSPGTTTDTQY
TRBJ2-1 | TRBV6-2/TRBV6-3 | ASSSSSGRGYNEQF
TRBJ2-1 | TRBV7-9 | ASSLSGTYNEQF
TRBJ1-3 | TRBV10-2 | ASSESPSGNTIY
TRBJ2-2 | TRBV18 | ASSPRSGDTGELF
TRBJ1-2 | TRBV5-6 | ASSLRQADGYT
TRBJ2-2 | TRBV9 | ASTAQGHYTGELF
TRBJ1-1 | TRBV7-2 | ASSSMGGQNTEAF
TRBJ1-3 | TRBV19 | ASSIRQGTGNTIY
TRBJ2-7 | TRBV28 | ASIEGTTYEQY
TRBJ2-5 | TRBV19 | ASSVDTLETQY
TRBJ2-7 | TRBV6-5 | ASSYRQGAREQY
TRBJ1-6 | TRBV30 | AWTNGQGGSPLH
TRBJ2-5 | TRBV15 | ATSRGLGLQETQY
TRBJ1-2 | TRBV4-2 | ASSQPEGYGYT
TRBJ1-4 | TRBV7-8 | ASSSQGAGTNEKLF
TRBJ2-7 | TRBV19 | ASALAGVSYEQY
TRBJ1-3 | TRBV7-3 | ASSLTGAGNTIY
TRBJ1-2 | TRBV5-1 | ASSLDSGGGYT
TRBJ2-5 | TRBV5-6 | ASSLAGPQETQY
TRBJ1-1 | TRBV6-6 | ATINRVGNTEAF
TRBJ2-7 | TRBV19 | ASSTRQGEVYEQY
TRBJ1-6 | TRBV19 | ASVSGRGTNSPLH